Here is one T cell receptor (beta chain) with its context. As yet, its antigen is unknown. These data belong to a study of cytomegalovirus exposure and HLA in healthy donors. Broader study findings: When analyzed later, a missense DCLRE1C variant was found to be linked to TCR beta V- and J-gene trimming.

The V and J ends lost 0 bases and 8 bases respectively, with 17 bases between them. The CDR3 has 16 amino acids. Germline V gives CDR1 MRHNA, CDR2 SNTAGT. The study ran its PCR with 60 Vbeta and 13 Jbeta primers. Clones were read by immunoSEQ multiplex PCR, and TCRdb kept only the in-frame ones, dropping some. This table has around 200,000 clones, around four fifths appearing once. Sequencing was done on a sample of PBMCs. This receptor was obtained from a woman in her fifties or sixties in good health and CMV-seropositive. The chain carries TRBV6-4 and TRBJ2-1, with D maybe TRBD2 (7 bases). The CDR3 loop reads CASSDSSWGGLYEQFF. CDR3 nucleotides: TGTGCCAGCAGTGACTCGTCATGGGGGGGCCTCTATGAGCAGTTCTTC.